Presented here are 9 T cell receptor beta chains from one specimen sequenced in a study of regulatory T cells in long-lasting Graves disease. To make TCR beta libraries, researchers used iRepertoire HTBI primers and Arm-PCR of CDR3 regions. One entry per CDR3 protein, called by TCRdb with MiXCR from the multiplex PCR reads. Among roughly 430,000 distinct CDR3 sequences listed, about 21% were seen once. Time point given: persistent/refractory GD, antithyroid drugs over 5 years with positive TRAb. Scientists built the TCR library using RNA that was extracted from PBMCs. The material was peripheral blood mononuclear cells (PBMCs), obtained when the disease was refractory, from a patient treated with antithyroid drugs. The receptor source for this set is a female donor with Graves disease.

The V and J genes are TRBV28 and TRBJ2-5; D is possibly TRBD2 (5 bases). Germline assignment: CDR1 MDHEN and CDR2 SYDVKM. V lost 3 bases, J lost 2 bases, and 10 bases lay in between. This CDR3 spans 14 amino acids. In DNA form, the CDR3 reads TGTGCCAGCAGTTTGGACGGGGTTCAAGAGACCCAGTACTTC. Encoded protein: CASSLDGVQETQYF.

This clonotype has only a few counts. The V call is TRBV20-1, the J call TRBJ2-3, with 11 bases identical to TRBD2. The CDR3 extends over 14 amino acids. The germline CDR1 and CDR2 sequences are DFQATT and SNEGSKA (reference sequence). The ends lost 5 bases at V and 4 bases at J; junction bases unmatched: 5. CDR3 DNA: TGCAGTGCTGGTAGCGGGAGGGCTGCAGATACGCAGTATTTT. Protein product: CSAGSGRAADTQYF.

This clonotype was picked up a small number of times. The CDR3 DNA is TGTGCCAGTAGCGAGGGACAGCCGCAAGAGACCCAGTACTTC. It is translated as CASSEGQPQETQYF. The chain links TRBV19 to TRBJ2-5; TRBD1 matches at 7 bases. The V gene end was trimmed by 6 bases and the J gene end by 2 bases; junction bases not matched to a gene: 6. The CDR3 runs 14 residues. The V gene's germline CDR1 is LNHDA and CDR2 SQIVND (reference sequence). The whole variable domain, remainder taken from reference TRBV19 and TRBJ2-5, is DGGITQSPKYLFRKEGQNVTLSCEQNLNHDAMYWYRQDPGQGLRLIYYSQIVNDFQKGDIAEGYSVSREKKESFPLTVTSAQKNPTAFYLCASSEGQPQETQYFGPGTRLLVL.

The chain recombines TRBV7-2 with TRBJ2-5; unclear D gene. Germline V gene lookup returns CDR1 SGHTA and CDR2 FQGNSA. V dropped 3 bases and J dropped 3 bases, with 11 bases sitting between them. CDR3 length: 14 amino acids. CDR3 bases: TGTGCCAGCAGCTTTTGGGATAAAGAAGAGACCCAGTACTTC. Encoded protein: CASSFWDKEETQYF. The full variable domain, in which reference TRBV7-2 and TRBJ2-5 provide the parts outside the CDR3, is GAGVSQSPSNKVTEKGKDVELRCDPISGHTALYWYRQSLGQGLEFLIYFQGNSAPDKSGLPSDRFSAERTGGSVSTLTIQRTQQEDSAVYLCASSFWDKEETQYFGPGTRLLVL.

This clonotype was recorded many times. The CDR3 DNA reads TGTGCCTGGAGGGTTGAGAACCATTTGGGGAGAGAGACCCAGTACTTC. It translates to CAWRVENHLGRETQYF. V gene TRBV30 combines with J gene TRBJ2-5, with D possibly matching TRBD2 (5 bases). The CDR3 has 16 amino acids. Germline V gene lookup returns CDR1 GTSNPN and CDR2 SVGIG (reference sequence). Trimming removed 3 bases from V and 4 bases from J, with 21 bases in between.

The gene calls are TRBV5-1 and TRBJ2-2; D gene ambiguous. Germline CDR1 is SGHRS and CDR2 is YFSETQ. The CDR3 is 14 amino acids. V was pared by 1 base and J by 4 bases, with 8 bases between. CDR3 loop: CASSLRASTGELFF. DNA for the CDR3: TGCGCCAGCAGCTTGAGGGCGAGCACCGGGGAGCTGTTTTTT.

This clonotype was seen a single time. The chain recombines TRBV30 with TRBJ2-2; D unresolved. Germline CDR1 reads GTSNPN; CDR2 reads SVGIG (reference sequence). V shed 8 bases and J shed 5 bases, with 21 bases lying between them. CDR3 size: 15 residues. The CDR3 bases are TGTGCCGGATCGCCCTTCCCGATACGAACCGGGGAGCTGTTTTTT. It specifies CAGSPFPIRTGELFF.

The genes are TRBV20-1 and TRBJ1-6; no clear D. The germline V and J ends were trimmed by 0 bases and 7 bases, with 10 bases remaining between them. CDR1 DFQATT and CDR2 SNEGSKA come from the germline V gene (reference sequence). The CDR3 extends over 14 amino acids. CDR3 DNA: TGCAGTGCTAGAGATTGGTTAGGCAATTCACCCCTCCACTTT. Encoded protein: CSARDWLGNSPLHF.

The chain uses TRBV5-1 and TRBJ2-6, with D perhaps being TRBD1 or TRBD2 (5 bases each). The germline V gene encodes CDR1 SGHRS and CDR2 YFSETQ. The V end lost 1 base, the J end lost 2 bases, and 10 bases lay between the germline ends. This CDR3 contains 16 residues. CDR3 residues: CASSLSGTPGANVLTF. CDR3 coding DNA: TGCGCCAGCAGCTTGTCAGGGACCCCTGGGGCCAACGTCCTGACTTTC.